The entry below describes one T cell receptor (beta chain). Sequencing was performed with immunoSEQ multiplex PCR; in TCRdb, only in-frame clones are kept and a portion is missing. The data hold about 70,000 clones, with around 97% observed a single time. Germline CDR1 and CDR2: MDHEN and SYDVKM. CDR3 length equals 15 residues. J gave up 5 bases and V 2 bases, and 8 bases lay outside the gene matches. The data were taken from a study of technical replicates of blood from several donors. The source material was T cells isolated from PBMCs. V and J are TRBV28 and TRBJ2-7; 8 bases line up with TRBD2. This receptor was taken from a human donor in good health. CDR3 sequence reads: CASSLPGTRGDEQYF. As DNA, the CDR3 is TGTGCCAGCAGTTTACCCGGGACGCGGGGGGACGAGCAGTACTTC.